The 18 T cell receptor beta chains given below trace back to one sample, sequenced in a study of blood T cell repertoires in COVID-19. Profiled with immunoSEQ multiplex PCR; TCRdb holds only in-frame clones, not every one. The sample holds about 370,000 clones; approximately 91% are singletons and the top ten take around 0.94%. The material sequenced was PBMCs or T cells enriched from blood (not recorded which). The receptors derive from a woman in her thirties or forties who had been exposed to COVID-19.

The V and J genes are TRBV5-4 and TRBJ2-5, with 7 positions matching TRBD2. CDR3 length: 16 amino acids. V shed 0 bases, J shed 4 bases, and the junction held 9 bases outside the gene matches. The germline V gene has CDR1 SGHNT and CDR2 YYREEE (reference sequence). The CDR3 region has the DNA TGTGCCAGCAGCTTGGTTGGCGGGGGTCTAATAGAGACCCAGTACTTC. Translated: CASSLVGGGLIETQYF.

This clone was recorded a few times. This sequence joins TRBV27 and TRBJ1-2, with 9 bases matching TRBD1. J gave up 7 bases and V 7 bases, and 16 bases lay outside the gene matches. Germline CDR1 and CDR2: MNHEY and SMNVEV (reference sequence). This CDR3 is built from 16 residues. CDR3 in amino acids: CASNPLGQGSGSGYTF. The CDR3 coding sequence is TGTGCCAGCAACCCTTTGGGACAGGGCAGTGGCAGTGGCTACACCTTC.

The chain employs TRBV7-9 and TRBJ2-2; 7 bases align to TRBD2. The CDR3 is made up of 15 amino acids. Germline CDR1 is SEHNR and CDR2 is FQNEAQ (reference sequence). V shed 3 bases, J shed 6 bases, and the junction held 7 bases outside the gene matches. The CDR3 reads CASSFRREVPGELFF. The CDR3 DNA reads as TGTGCCAGCAGCTTTAGACGGGAGGTCCCCGGGGAGCTGTTTTTT.

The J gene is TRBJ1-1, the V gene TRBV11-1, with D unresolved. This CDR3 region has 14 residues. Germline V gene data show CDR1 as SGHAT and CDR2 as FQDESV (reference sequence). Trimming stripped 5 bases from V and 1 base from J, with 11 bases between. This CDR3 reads CASSPRNKNTEAFF. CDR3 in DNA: TGTGCCAGCAGCCCGAGGAACAAGAACACTGAAGCTTTCTTT. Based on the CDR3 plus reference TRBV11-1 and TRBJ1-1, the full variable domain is EAEVAQSPRYKITEKSQAVAFWCDPISGHATLYWYRQILGQGPELLVQFQDESVVDDSQLPKDRFSAERLKGVDSTLKIQPAELGDSAMYLCASSPRNKNTEAFFGQGTRLTVV.

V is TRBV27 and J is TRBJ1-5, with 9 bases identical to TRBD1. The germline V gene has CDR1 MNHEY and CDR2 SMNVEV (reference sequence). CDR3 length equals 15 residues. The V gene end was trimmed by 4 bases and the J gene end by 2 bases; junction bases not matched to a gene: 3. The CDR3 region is CASSSRTGGNQPQHF. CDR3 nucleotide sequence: TGTGCCAGCAGTTCCCGGACAGGGGGCAATCAGCCCCAGCATTTT.

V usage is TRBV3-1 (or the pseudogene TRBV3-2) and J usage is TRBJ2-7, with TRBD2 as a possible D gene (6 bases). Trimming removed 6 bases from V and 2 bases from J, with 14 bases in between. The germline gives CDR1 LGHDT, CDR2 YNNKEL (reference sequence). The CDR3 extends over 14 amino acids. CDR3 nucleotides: TGTGCCAGCAGGCGGGGCTTCGGGACCTACGAGCAGTACTTC. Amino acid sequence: CASRRGFGTYEQYF.

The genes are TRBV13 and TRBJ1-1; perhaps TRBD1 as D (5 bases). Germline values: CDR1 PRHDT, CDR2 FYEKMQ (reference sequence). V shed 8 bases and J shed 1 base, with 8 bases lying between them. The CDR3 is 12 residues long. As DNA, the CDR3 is TGTGCCAGCGCGGGGGGGAACACTGAAGCTTTCTTT. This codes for CASAGGNTEAFF.

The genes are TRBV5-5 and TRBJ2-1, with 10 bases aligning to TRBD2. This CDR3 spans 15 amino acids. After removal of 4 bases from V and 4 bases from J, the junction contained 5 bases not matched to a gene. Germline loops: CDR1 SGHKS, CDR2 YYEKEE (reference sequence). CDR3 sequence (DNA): TGTGCCAGCAGCATCGGACTAGCGGAATACAATGAGCAGTTCTTC. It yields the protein CASSIGLAEYNEQFF.

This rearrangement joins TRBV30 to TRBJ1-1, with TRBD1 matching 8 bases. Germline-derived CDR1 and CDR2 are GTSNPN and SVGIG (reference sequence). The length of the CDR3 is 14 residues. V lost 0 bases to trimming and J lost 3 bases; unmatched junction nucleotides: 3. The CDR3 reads CAWSVQGAYTEAFF. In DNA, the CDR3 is TGTGCCTGGAGTGTTCAGGGGGCGTACACTGAAGCTTTCTTT.

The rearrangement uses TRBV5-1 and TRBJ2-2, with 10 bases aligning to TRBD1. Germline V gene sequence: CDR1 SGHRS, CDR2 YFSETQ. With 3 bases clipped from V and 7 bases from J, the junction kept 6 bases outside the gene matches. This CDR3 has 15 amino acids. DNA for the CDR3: TGCGCCAGCAGCTCCAGACAGGGGGCGGACGGGGAGCTGTTTTTT. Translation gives CASSSRQGADGELFF.

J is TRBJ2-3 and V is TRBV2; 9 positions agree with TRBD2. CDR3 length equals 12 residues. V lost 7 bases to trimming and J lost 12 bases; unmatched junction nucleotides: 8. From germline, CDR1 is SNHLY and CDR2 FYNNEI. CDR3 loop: CASNPGTSYQYF. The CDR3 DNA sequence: TGTGCCAGCAACCCAGGGACTAGCTATCAGTATTTT.

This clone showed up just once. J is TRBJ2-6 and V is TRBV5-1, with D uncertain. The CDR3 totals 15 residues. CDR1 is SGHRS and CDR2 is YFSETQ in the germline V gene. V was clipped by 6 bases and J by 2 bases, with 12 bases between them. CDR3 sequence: CASTPRDTGANVLTF. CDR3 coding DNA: TGCGCCAGCACGCCCCGTGACACTGGGGCCAACGTCCTGACTTTC.

CDR3 nucleotide sequence: TGTGCCAGCTCACAACAGGGGGAGCGCGAGCAGTACTTC. As protein: CASSQQGEREQYF. The V gene is TRBV18, the J gene TRBJ2-7; 8 bases match TRBD1. The germline V gene encodes CDR1 KGHSH and CDR2 LQKENI. The CDR3 extends over 13 amino acids. With 4 bases clipped from V and 6 bases from J, the junction kept 5 bases outside the gene matches.

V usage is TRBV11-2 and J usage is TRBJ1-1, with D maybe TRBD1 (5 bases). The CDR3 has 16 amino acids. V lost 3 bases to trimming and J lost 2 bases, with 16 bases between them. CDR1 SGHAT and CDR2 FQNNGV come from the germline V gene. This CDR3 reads CASSFLAGTLNTEAFF. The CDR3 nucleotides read TGTGCCAGCAGCTTCCTAGCGGGGACGCTAAACACTGAAGCTTTCTTT.

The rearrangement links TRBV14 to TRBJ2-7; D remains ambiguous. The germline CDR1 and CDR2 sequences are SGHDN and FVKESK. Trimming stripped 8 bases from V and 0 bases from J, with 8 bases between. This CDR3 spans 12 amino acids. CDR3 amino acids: CASSYYSYEQYF. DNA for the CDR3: TGTGCCAGCTCTTACTACTCCTACGAGCAGTACTTC.

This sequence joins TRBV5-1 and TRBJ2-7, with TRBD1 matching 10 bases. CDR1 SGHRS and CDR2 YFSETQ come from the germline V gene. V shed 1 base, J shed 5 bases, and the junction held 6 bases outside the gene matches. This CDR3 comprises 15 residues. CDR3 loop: CASSLLRDRGNEQYF. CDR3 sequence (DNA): TGCGCCAGCAGCTTGCTCCGGGACAGGGGCAACGAGCAGTACTTC.

CDR3 in DNA: TGTGCCTGGAGTAGGCCGGGACTAGCGGGGGGGACCGGGGAGCTGTTTTTT. Residues: CAWSRPGLAGGTGELFF. The V gene is TRBV30, the J gene TRBJ2-2; TRBD2 agrees at 16 bases. The V gene's germline CDR1 is GTSNPN and CDR2 SVGIG (reference sequence). V was pared by 2 bases and J by 5 bases, with 5 bases of the junction left unmatched. This CDR3 is built from 17 residues. The whole variable domain, filled in from reference TRBV30 and TRBJ2-2, reads SQTIHQWPATLVQPVGSPLSLECTVEGTSNPNLYWYRQAAGRGLQLLFYSVGIGQISSEVPQNLSASRPQDRQFILSSKKLLLSDSGFYLCAWSRPGLAGGTGELFFGEGSRLTVL.

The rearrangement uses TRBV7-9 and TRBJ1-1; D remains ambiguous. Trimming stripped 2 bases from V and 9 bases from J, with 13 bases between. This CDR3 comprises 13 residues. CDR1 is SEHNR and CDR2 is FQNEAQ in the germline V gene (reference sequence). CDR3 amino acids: CASSLTVKPKAFF. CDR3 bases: TGTGCCAGCAGCTTAACAGTAAAACCGAAAGCTTTCTTT.